This T cell receptor beta chain was retrieved from a study of cytomegalovirus exposure and HLA in healthy donors. Study summary: HLA-typed donors were the source of about 85 million unique TCRs held in an early data release. Whole-study results and caveats: On later analysis, the bulk of CMV-associated TCR beta chains appeared to be HLA-restricted.

Each donor was nominally healthy when sampled (though unrecorded immune exposures were likely). V was shortened by 1 base and J by 3 bases, with 18 bases between the two germline ends. Germline CDR1 MNHEY, CDR2 SMNVEV (reference sequence). The CDR3 is 17 residues long. Regarding this clone: The target antigen is unknown.

Use of 60 Vbeta and 13 Jbeta primers characterized the PCR. Using immunoSEQ multiplex PCR, the repertoire was profiled, and TCRdb retains in-frame clones only, with some absent. Here the sample spans approximately 160,000 clones, over 75% being singletons. The clonotype was recovered from a woman under 30 in good health and CMV-seronegative. The gene calls are TRBV27 and TRBJ1-1; TRBD1 is a possible D gene (6 bases). Material: PBMCs. CDR3 bases: TGTGCCAGCAGTTTATGGTCGGTGCAGGGGCAGTACACTGAAGCTTTCTTT. Its protein product is CASSLWSVQGQYTEAFF.